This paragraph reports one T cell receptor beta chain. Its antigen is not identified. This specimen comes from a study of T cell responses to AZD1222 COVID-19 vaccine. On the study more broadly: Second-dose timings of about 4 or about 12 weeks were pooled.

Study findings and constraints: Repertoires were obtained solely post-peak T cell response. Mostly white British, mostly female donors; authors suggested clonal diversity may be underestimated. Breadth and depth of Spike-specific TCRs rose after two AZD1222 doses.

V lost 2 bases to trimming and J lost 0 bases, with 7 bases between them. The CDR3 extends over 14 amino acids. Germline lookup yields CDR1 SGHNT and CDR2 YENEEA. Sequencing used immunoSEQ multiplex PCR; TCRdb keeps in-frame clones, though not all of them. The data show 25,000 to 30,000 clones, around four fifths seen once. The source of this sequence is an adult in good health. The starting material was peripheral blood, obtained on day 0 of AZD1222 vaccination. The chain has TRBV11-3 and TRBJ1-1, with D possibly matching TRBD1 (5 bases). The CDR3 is CASSLQGLNTEAFF. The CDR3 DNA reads TGTGCCAGCAGCTTACAGGGATTGAACACTGAAGCTTTCTTT.